The 20 T cell receptor beta chains presented below share a single source sample, sequenced in a study of blood T cells in healthy people across ages (dated by TCRdb to the mid-2010s). Library preparation was by 5' RACE. These reads were obtained on an Illumina HiSeq 2500. A second PCR of roughly 7 to 12 cycles was run with a J-beta primer mix and a sample-barcoded 5' primer. TCRdb redid the processing of the public reads, applying fastp at Q25 and MiXCR, and retained in-frame beta chains. One record per CDR3 amino acid sequence lists the most common genes and DNA. The sample table shows roughly 720,000 distinct CDR3 sequences, and 40% to 65% are seen once. The ten largest make up approximately 40% of the sample. Sequenced material: blood. These receptors were taken from a man older than 75 in good health.

This chain connects TRBV6-5 to TRBJ2-3, with D possibly being TRBD2 (6 bases). This CDR3 contains 15 residues. CDR1 MNHEY and CDR2 SVGAGI come from the germline V gene. The V end lost 6 bases, the J end lost 14 bases, and 27 bases lay between the germline ends. The CDR3 here is CASSSEQEGHRYAYF. In DNA, the CDR3 is TGTGCCAGCAGCTCTGAACAGGAGGGGCACAGATACGCGTATTTT.

The rearrangement links TRBV12-3 or TRBV12-4 to TRBJ2-1; D might be TRBD2 (6 bases). This CDR3 comprises 15 residues. Trimming pared 7 bases from V and 7 bases from J, leaving 20 bases between. The CDR3 sequence is CASNDGKRGINEQFF. The CDR3 DNA is TGTGCCAGCAATGACGGGAAACGGGGGATTAATGAGCAGTTCTTC.

The gene calls are TRBV3-1 and TRBJ2-5; TRBD2 aligns across 12 bases. Germline CDR1 is LGHDT and CDR2 is YNNKEL (reference sequence). The CDR3 is 17 amino acids. With V trimmed by 1 base and J by 2 bases, 5 bases remained unmatched. Here the CDR3 DNA reads TGTGCCAGCAGCCAAGGTGGGCTAGCGGGAGGGCAAGAGACCCAGTACTTC. As protein: CASSQGGLAGGQETQYF.

This clonotype was observed a handful of times. CDR3 sequence reads: CASSFEGQGSEKLFF. The CDR3 DNA is TGTGCCAGCAGCTTCGAGGGACAGGGGTCCGAAAAACTGTTTTTT. The chain links TRBV5-6 to TRBJ1-4, with 10 bases lining up with TRBD1. CDR1 SGHDT and CDR2 YYEEEE come from the germline V gene. After removal of 2 bases from V and 8 bases from J, the junction contained 6 bases not matched to a gene. The CDR3 has 15 residues.

This clonotype was observed a handful of times. The genes are TRBV20-1 and TRBJ2-7; D might be TRBD1 or TRBD2, each matching 5 bases. The CDR3 is made up of 12 amino acids. The germline CDR1 and CDR2 sequences are DFQATT and SNEGSKA (reference sequence). V lost 7 bases and J 6 bases, leaving 16 bases between the germline ends. The CDR3 region is CSVRDDGCEQYF. CDR3 nucleotide sequence: TGCAGTGTCCGGGACGACGGCTGCGAGCAGTACTTC.

The chain employs TRBV20-1 and TRBJ2-1, with D hard to call. Germline assignment: CDR1 DFQATT and CDR2 SNEGSKA (reference sequence). This CDR3 is built from 12 residues. CDR3 protein: CSPRSSYNEQFF. In DNA form, the CDR3 reads TGCAGCCCCAGGAGCTCCTACAATGAGCAGTTCTTC.

V and J are TRBV9 and TRBJ2-1, with 9 bases lining up with TRBD2. This CDR3 has 14 residues. After removal of 2 bases from V and 6 bases from J, the junction contained 3 bases not matched to a gene. Germline assignment: CDR1 SGDLS and CDR2 YYNGEE. CDR3 DNA: TGTGCCAGCAGCGTCGGGACTAGCAGCAATGAGCAGTTCTTC. This gives the protein CASSVGTSSNEQFF.

This chain connects TRBV2 to TRBJ2-1; no clear D. The CDR3 spans 11 residues. Germline CDR1 SNHLY, CDR2 FYNNEI. Trimming cost V 3 bases and J 11 bases, with 8 bases left between them. The CDR3 region is CASSDGPKQFF. In nucleotides, the CDR3 is TGTGCCAGCAGTGACGGACCGAAGCAGTTCTTC. The variable domain in full, completed from reference TRBV2 and TRBJ2-1, reads EPEVTQTPSHQVTQMGQEVILRCVPISNHLYFYWYRQILGQKVEFLVSFYNNEISEKSEIFDDQFSVERPDGSNFTLKIRSTKLEDSAMYFCASSDGPKQFFGPGTRLTVL.

The chain combines TRBV6-5 with TRBJ2-7; D possibly corresponds to TRBD1 (5 bases). The ends were cut back, 8 bases at V and 5 bases at J, with 13 bases in the middle. The length of the CDR3 is 12 residues. Per germline, CDR1 MNHEY and CDR2 SVGAGI. The DNA of the CDR3 is TGTGCCAGCGGCTTTTCAGGGAACGAGCAGTACTTC. It encodes CASGFSGNEQYF.

The V call is TRBV3-1, the J call TRBJ2-1; 7 nucleotides align to TRBD1. Germline CDR1 and CDR2: LGHDT and YNNKEL (reference sequence). The length of the CDR3 is 16 residues. Germline trimming cut 0 bases from V and 4 bases from J; bases unmatched to any gene: 6. Written as DNA, the CDR3 is TGTGCCAGCAGCCAAGAGGGACAGAGGCGTTACAATGAGCAGTTCTTC. Translation: CASSQEGQRRYNEQFF.

The chain recombines TRBV24-1 with TRBJ1-2; 9 bases line up with TRBD1. Germline CDR1 reads KGHDR; CDR2 reads SFDVKD. The CDR3 is made up of 13 amino acids. The J segment lost 7 bases and the V segment lost 7 bases, leaving 6 bases of the junction unmatched. The CDR3 loop is CATRRTGAAGYTF. In DNA form, the CDR3 reads TGTGCCACCAGGAGGACAGGGGCCGCTGGCTACACCTTC.

A few counts support this clonotype. The chain uses TRBV2 and TRBJ2-7; D is unresolved. This CDR3 comprises 11 residues. V lost 8 bases and J lost 2, with 7 bases in between. Germline loops: CDR1 SNHLY, CDR2 FYNNEI. The CDR3 loop is CASGLAYEQYF. The CDR3 region has the DNA TGTGCCAGCGGTCTAGCCTACGAGCAGTACTTC.

This clonotype appeared once. V and J are TRBV24-1 and TRBJ2-1, with TRBD2 matching over 13 bases. The DNA end is more similar to TRBJ2-7, so the J call may be wrong. CDR1 KGHDR and CDR2 SFDVKD come from the germline V gene. This CDR3 is 16 amino acids long. Here the CDR3 reads CATSDRTSGGYNEQYF. The CDR3, as DNA: TGTGCCACCAGTGACCGGACTAGCGGGGGTTACAATGAGCAGTACTTC.

This clonotype was seen a few times. The chain combines TRBV20-1 with TRBJ2-7, with D possibly matching TRBD1 (6 bases). The ends were cut back, 1 base at V and 5 bases at J, with 12 bases in the middle. The CDR3 covers 13 residues. The germline V gene encodes CDR1 DFQATT and CDR2 SNEGSKA (reference sequence). CDR3 nucleotides: TGCAGTGCTAGAGCCACAGGGTGGGACGAGCAGTACTTC. This sequence encodes CSARATGWDEQYF.

The V call is TRBV20-1, the J call TRBJ2-4; possible D gene TRBD1, 5 bases. The CDR3 has 15 residues. Trimming shortened V by 1 base and J by 0 bases, and 10 bases separated the two germline ends. Germline-derived CDR1 and CDR2 are DFQATT and SNEGSKA (reference sequence). The CDR3 DNA reads TGCAGTGCTAGAGGGACGACAGAAGCCAAAAACATTCAGTACTTC. The encoded protein is CSARGTTEAKNIQYF.

J is TRBJ2-1 and V is TRBV7-2, with a weak D call TRBD2 (7 bases). V dropped 1 base and J dropped 2 bases, with 12 bases sitting between them. This CDR3 comprises 16 residues. The germline V gene has CDR1 SGHTA and CDR2 FQGNSA. CDR3 bases: TGTGCCAGCAGCTTAGTGGGGGGGCTTCCCTACAATGAGCAGTTCTTC. Residues: CASSLVGGLPYNEQFF.

This clonotype was observed a few times. The chain combines TRBV29-1 with TRBJ2-4; no clear D. Germline V gene lookup returns CDR1 SQVTM and CDR2 ANQGSEA. V lost 2 bases and J lost 1, with 12 bases in between. This CDR3 has 15 residues. The CDR3 loop reads CSVEPFDSAKNIQYF. The CDR3 nucleotides are TGCAGCGTTGAACCCTTCGATTCCGCCAAAAACATTCAGTACTTC.

V gene TRBV7-9 combines with J gene TRBJ1-4; D is perhaps TRBD1 (5 bases). Germline CDR1 and CDR2: SEHNR and FQNEAQ (reference sequence). The CDR3 sequence is 15 residues long. V lost 2 bases to trimming and J lost 7 bases, with 14 bases between them. The chain's CDR3 is CASSLSSGGGEKLFF. For the CDR3, the DNA is TGTGCCAGCAGCTTATCAAGTGGCGGGGGTGAAAAACTGTTTTTT.

The V call is TRBV20-1, the J call TRBJ1-6; 11 positions match TRBD1. Trimming at V came to 6 bases and at J to 0 bases, leaving 7 bases not matched to a gene. CDR3 length: 17 amino acids. CDR1 and CDR2 (germline): DFQATT, SNEGSKA (reference sequence). CDR3 region: CSAGTGGMSSYNSPLHF. For the CDR3, the DNA is TGCAGTGCAGGGACAGGGGGGATGAGCTCCTATAATTCACCCCTCCACTTT.

The chain combines TRBV15 with TRBJ2-5, with 7 bases lining up with TRBD1. The CDR3 is 14 residues long. The germline CDR1 and CDR2 sequences are LNHNV and YYDKDF (reference sequence). V trimming: 3 bases; J trimming: 2 bases; junction bases outside the gene matches: 3. CDR3 nucleotide sequence: TGTGCCACCAGCAGGGGGGACAGTCAAGAGACCCAGTACTTC. Its protein is CATSRGDSQETQYF.